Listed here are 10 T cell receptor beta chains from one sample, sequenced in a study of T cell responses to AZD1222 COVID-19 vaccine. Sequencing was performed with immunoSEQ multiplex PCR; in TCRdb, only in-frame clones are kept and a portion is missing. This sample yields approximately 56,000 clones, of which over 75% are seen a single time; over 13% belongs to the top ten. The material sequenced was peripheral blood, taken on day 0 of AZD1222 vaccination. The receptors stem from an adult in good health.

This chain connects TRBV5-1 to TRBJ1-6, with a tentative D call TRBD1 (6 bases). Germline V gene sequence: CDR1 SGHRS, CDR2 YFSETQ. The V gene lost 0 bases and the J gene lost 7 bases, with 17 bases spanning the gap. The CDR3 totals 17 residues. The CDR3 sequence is CASSLAFRGAPNSPLHF. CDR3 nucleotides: TGCGCCAGCAGCTTGGCCTTTCGGGGGGCGCCGAATTCACCCCTCCACTTT.

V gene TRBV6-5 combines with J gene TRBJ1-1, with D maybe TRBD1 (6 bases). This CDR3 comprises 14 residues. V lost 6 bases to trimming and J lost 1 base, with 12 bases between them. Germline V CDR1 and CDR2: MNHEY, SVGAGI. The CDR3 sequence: CASSPTGRNTEAFF. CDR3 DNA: TGTGCCAGCAGCCCCACAGGGAGGAACACTGAAGCTTTCTTT.

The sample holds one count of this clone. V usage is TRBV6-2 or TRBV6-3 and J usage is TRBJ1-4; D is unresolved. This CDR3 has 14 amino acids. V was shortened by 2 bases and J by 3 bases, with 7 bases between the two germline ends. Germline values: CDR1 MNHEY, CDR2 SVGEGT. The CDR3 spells CASSYEAPNEKLFF. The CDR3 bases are TGTGCCAGCAGTTACGAGGCGCCTAATGAAAAACTGTTTTTT.

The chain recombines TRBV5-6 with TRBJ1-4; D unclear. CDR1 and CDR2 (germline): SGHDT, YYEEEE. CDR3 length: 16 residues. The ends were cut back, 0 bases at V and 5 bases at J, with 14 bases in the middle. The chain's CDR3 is CASSLARRLQNEKLFF. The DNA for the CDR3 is TGTGCCAGCAGCTTGGCCAGGAGACTCCAAAATGAAAAACTGTTTTTT. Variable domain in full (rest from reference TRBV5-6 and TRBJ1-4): DAGVTQSPTHLIKTRGQQVTLRCSPKSGHDTVSWYQQALGQGPQFIFQYYEEEERQRGNFPDRFSGHQFPNYSSELNVNALLLGDSALYLCASSLARRLQNEKLFFGSGTQLSVL.

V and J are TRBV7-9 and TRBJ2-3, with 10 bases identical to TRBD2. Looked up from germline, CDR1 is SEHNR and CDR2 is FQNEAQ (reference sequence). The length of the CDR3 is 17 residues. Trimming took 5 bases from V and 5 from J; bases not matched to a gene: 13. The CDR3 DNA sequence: TGTGCCAGCAGCCCCCCCGGAGCGGGGGGGCTTCTAGATACGCAGTATTTT. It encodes CASSPPGAGGLLDTQYF. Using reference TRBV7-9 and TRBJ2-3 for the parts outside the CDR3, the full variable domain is DTGVSQNPRHKITKRGQNVTFRCDPISEHNRLYWYRQTLGQGPEFLTYFQNEAQLEKSRLLSDRFSAERPKGSFSTLEIQRTEQGDSAMYLCASSPPGAGGLLDTQYFGPGTRLTVL.

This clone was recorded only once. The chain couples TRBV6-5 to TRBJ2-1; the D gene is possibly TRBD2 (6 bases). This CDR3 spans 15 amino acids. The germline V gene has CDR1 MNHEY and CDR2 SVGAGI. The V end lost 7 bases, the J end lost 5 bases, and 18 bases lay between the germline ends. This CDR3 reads CASTPLPGLDNEQFF. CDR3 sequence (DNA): TGTGCCAGCACCCCTCTACCGGGACTGGACAATGAGCAGTTCTTC.

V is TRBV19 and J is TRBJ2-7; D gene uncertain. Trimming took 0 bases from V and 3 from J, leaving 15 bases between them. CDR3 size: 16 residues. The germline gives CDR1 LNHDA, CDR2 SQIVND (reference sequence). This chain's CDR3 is CASSIEMGPPNYEQYF. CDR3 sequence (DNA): TGTGCCAGTAGTATAGAGATGGGTCCTCCGAACTACGAGCAGTACTTC.

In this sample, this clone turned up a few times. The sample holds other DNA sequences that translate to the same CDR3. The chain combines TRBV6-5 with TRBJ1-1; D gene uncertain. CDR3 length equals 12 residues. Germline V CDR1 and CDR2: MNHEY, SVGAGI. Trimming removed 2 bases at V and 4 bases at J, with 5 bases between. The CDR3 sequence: CASSYGGTEAFF. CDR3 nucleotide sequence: TGTGCCAGCAGTTACGGTGGCACTGAAGCTTTCTTT.

CDR3 coding DNA: TGTGCCAGTAGACAGGGGAACAATGAGCAGTTCTTC. Amino acid sequence: CASRQGNNEQFF. The V gene is TRBV19, the J gene TRBJ2-1; 7 positions match TRBD1. CDR3 length: 12 residues. The germline V gene encodes CDR1 LNHDA and CDR2 SQIVND (reference sequence). The ends lost 6 bases at V and 5 bases at J; junction bases unmatched: 1.

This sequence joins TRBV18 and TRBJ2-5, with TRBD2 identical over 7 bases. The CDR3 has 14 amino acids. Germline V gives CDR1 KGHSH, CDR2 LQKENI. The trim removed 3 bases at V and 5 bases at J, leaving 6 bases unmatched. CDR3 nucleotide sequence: TGTGCCAGCTCACCCTCCAACGGGGGGGAGACCCAGTACTTC. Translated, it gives CASSPSNGGETQYF.